Reported below is one T cell receptor beta chain. This clonotype occurred a few times. Its cognate antigen has yet to be identified. Per-nucleotide qualities are absent, and no much larger clonotype sits a single base away. The record originates from a study of T cells after yellow fever vaccination (dated by TCRdb to the late 2010s). Background on the whole study: Libraries from fractions with low cell numbers were prepared with the SMART-Seq v4 Ultra Low Input RNA kit. To follow T-cell clones before and after primary and booster YFV17D yellow fever vaccination, bulk TCR alpha and beta repertoires were sequenced over time. Two healthy male donors, one aged 18 to 30 and one aged 30 to 40 years, made up the cohort. Bulk PBMC replicates and cell subsets were isolated from blood drawn at multiple timepoints before and after both primary and secondary immunization. What the research found in general, with its limitations: FACS-sorted repertoires could contain abundant contaminating clonotypes from the bulk population, so computational filtering was required. Compared with the primary T-cell response, the secondary T-cell response was weaker but faster, peaking on day 5 rather than day 15. A small fraction of clonotypes showed up in both the CD4 and CD8 compartments, probably as a result of convergent recombination. Because only a couple of donors were included in the study, the extent to which the findings can be generalized is limited. Most clones expanded after primary vaccination were re-detected after the booster (96% of CD4 and around 88% of CD8), suggesting broad memory maintenance.

Read against the paper, the sample's treatment or condition label means: live attenuated yellow fever vaccine strain. At each blood-draw timepoint, two biological replicates of bulk PBMCs were obtained. PBMCs were isolated from peripheral blood using a standard Ficoll-Paque protocol. RNA was extracted with TriZol from bulk PBMCs, CD4 and CD8 fractions, and dextramer-positive and dextramer-negative fractions. Sequencer: Illumina NovaSeq 6000. TCR cDNA was made using 5'RACE template switching, a step that added a universal primer site and unique molecular identifiers. Priming for cDNA synthesis came from both the TCR alpha and TCR beta constant segments. Library amplification involved two PCR steps, and the second step added sample barcodes and sequencing adapters. Sequencing of libraries was done on Illumina HiSeq 2500 (2x100 bp) or NovaSeq (2x150 bp). Regarding the original processing steps: Reads were demultiplexed and collapsed into UMI consensus sequences with MIGEC, and V(D)J alignment was performed with MiXCR. Vaccine-responding clonotypes were identified with edgeR using replicate PBMC samples, with FDR below 0.01 and a log2 fold change above 5 up to day 15 being required. Bulk clonotypes were assigned CD4 or CD8 identity according to which sequenced CD4 or CD8 repertoire held them at higher abundance. Through fastp at Q25 and MiXCR, TCRdb rebuilt clones from the public reads, retaining in-frame beta chains. Here each entry gathers all rows of one CDR3 protein and keeps the most common genes and DNA. These V and J calls originate from TCRdb's pipeline instead of the authors' own analysis. The sample has fewer than 450,000 distinct CDR3 sequences on record, about 4% of them singletons. The ten largest account for roughly 26% of the sample.

V is trimmed back by 1 base and J by 9 bases, and the junction contains 14 bases that no gene match accounts for. From the germline V gene, CDR1 is SGHAT and CDR2 is FQNNGV. The CDR3, from cysteine to phenylalanine, totals 17 residues. Solely the CDR3 DNA is kept, with 51 bases framed from the first base. This chain is built from TRBV11-2 and TRBJ2-1, and TRBD2 matches 8 of the central bases. The TCR originated in a man between 18 and 29 years old who received the YFV17D yellow fever vaccine. Sequenced material: PBMCs, taken 5 days after the yellow fever booster vaccination. This receptor has the CDR3 CASSLGTGGPLSSEQFF. The DNA is as follows: TGTGCCAGCAGCTTAGGTACGGGGGGGCCGTTGTCCTCTGAGCAGTTCTTC.